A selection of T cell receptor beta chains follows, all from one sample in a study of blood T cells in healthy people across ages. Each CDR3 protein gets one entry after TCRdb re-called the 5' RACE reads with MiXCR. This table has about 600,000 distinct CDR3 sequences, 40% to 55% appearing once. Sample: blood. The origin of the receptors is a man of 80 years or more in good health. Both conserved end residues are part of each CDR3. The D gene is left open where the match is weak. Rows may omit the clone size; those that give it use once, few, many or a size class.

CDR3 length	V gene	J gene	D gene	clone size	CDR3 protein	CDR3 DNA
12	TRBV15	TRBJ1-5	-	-	CATSKQDQPQHF	TGTGCCACCAGCAAACAAGATCAGCCCCAGCATTTT
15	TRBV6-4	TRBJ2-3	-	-	CASSDSVGSTDTQYF	TGTGCCAGCAGTGACTCTGTCGGGAGCACAGATACGCAGTATTTT
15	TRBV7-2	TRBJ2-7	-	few	CASSFVRGDSYEQYF	TGTGCCAGCAGCTTTGTGCGTGGGGACTCCTACGAGCAGTACTTC
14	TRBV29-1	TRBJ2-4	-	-	CSVGGFLAKNIQYF	TGCAGCGTTGGGGGGTTCCTAGCCAAAAACATTCAGTACTTC
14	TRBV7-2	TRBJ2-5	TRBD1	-	CASSQRTGSETQYF	TGTGCCAGCAGCCAACGGACAGGGTCAGAGACCCAGTACTTC
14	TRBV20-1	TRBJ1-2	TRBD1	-	CSASSGGRRYGYTF	TGCAGTGCTAGTTCAGGGGGCAGGAGGTATGGCTACACCTTC
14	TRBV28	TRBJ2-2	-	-	CASRRGQATGELFF	TGTGCCAGCAGACGGGGACAAGCCACCGGGGAGCTGTTTTTT
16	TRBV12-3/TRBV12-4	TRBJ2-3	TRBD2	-	CASNLGTSGTMNTQYF	TGTGCCAGCAACCTAGGGACTAGCGGCACCATGAATACGCAGTATTTT
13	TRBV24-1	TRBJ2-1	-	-	CATSGAAVDEQFF	TGTGCCACCAGTGGGGCAGCGGTCGATGAGCAGTTCTTC
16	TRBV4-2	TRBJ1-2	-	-	CASSQREEAANYGYTF	TGTGCCAGCAGCCAACGGGAGGAGGCCGCTAACTATGGCTACACCTTC
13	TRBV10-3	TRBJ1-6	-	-	CAITSEFGSPLHF	TGTGCCATCACCTCGGAATTCGGATCACCCCTCCACTTT
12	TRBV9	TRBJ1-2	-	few	CASSVGTYGYTF	TGTGCCAGCAGCGTCGGGACTTATGGCTACACCTTC
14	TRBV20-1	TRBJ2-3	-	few	CSAGPPGGTDTQYF	TGCAGTGCTGGACCCCCGGGGGGCACAGATACGCAGTATTTT
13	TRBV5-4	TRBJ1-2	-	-	CASSLARASGYTF	TGTGCCAGCAGCTTGGCCAGGGCGTCTGGCTACACCTTC
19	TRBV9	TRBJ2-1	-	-	CASSTDTLWGLVGFNEQFF	TGTGCCAGCAGCACCGACACCTTATGGGGTCTAGTTGGGTTTAATGAGCAGTTCTTC
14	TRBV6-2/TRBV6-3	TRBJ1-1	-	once	CASTQGQTNTEAFF	TGTGCCAGCACACAGGGCCAGACGAACACTGAAGCTTTCTTT
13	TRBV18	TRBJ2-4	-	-	CASSPQGLNIQYF	TGTGCCAGCTCACCCCAGGGGTTGAACATTCAGTACTTC
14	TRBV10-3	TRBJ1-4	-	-	CAISTGTSNEKLFF	TGTGCCATCAGCACCGGGACATCTAATGAAAAACTGTTTTTT
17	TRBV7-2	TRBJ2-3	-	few	CASSLGRTPFNTDTQYF	TGTGCCAGCAGCTTAGGGCGGACACCATTTAACACAGATACGCAGTATTTT
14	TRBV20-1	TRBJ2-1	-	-	CSARDRDRRETQFF	TGCAGTGCTAGAGACAGGGACCGACGGGAGACCCAGTTCTTC
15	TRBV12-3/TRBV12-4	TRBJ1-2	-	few	CASSLALTGNYGYTF	TGTGCCAGCAGTTTAGCCCTTACAGGAAACTATGGCTACACCTTC
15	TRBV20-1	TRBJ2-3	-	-	CSARQRERSTDTQYF	TGCAGTGCTAGACAACGGGAGAGGAGCACAGATACGCAGTATTTT
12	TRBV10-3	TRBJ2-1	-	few	CAISESRGNQFF	TGTGCCATCAGTGAGTCAAGGGGCAATCAGTTCTTC
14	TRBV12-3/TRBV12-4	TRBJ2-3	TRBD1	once	CASGEQGNTDTQYF	TGTGCCAGCGGAGAACAGGGGAACACAGATACGCAATATTTT
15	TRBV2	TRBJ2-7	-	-	CASSVTHSDSSEQYF	TGTGCCAGCAGTGTGACCCATTCAGATTCTTCCGAGCAGTACTTC
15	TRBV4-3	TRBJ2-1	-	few	CASSQDLLARVEQFF	TGCGCCAGCAGCCAAGACCTCCTAGCTAGGGTTGAGCAGTTCTTC
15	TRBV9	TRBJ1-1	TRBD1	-	CASSAGQGANTEAFF	TGTGCCAGCAGCGCCGGACAGGGGGCGAACACTGAAGCTTTCTTT
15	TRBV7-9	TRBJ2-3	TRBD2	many	CASSLKAGGTDTQYF	TGTGCCAGCAGCTTGAAAGCGGGGGGCACAGATACGCAGTATTTT
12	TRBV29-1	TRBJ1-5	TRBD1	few	CSVSGGGQPQHF	TGCAGCGTTTCAGGGGGAGGTCAGCCCCAGCATTTT
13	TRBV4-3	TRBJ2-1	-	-	CASSQDARGEQFF	TGCGCCAGCAGCCAAGATGCTCGGGGTGAGCAGTTCTTC
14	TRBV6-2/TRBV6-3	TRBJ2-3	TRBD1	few	CASNPGQGTDTQYF	TGTGCCAGCAATCCGGGACAGGGGACAGATACGCAGTATTTT